The following is a TCR beta chain sequence with its context. Study processing details: Estimation of nucleated cell counts relied on the amplification of reference gene primers. TCRdb keeps only in-frame clones here, not all; method: immunoSEQ multiplex PCR. For V, J and clone size, that table is used; D and trimming come from the DNA. There are about 110,000 clones in the sample; 88% occur only once, and 2.4% lies in the top ten. This sample was taken from a study of blood T cell repertoires in COVID-19. The CDR3 loop spans 16 amino acids. V shed 2 bases and J shed 0 bases, with 15 bases lying between them. Germline assignment: CDR1 SGHRS and CDR2 YFSETQ.

The chain links TRBV5-1 to TRBJ2-7; D not certain. The specimen was peripheral blood. The sequence was obtained from a human donor in a cohort sampled during active COVID-19. The CDR3, as DNA: TGCGCCAGCAGCTTTAGATCGGCCGAGGTCTCCTACGAGCAGTACTTC. Its protein product is CASSFRSAEVSYEQYF.